This TCR beta chain stems from a study of OX40 agonist ivuxolimab in advanced cancers. The overall study: People in dose escalation had one of these cancers: hepatocellular carcinoma, melanoma, renal cell or head and neck cancer. Partial responses were observed in three patients, of whom one had hepatocellular carcinoma and two had cutaneous melanoma.

Using immunoSEQ multiplex PCR, the repertoire was profiled, and TCRdb retains in-frame clones only, with some absent. Among about 73,000 clones, more than 90% were seen once, and the ten largest hold roughly 10%. The CDR3 has 14 amino acids. Trimming left V 4 bases short and J 0 bases short, with 9 bases between. Germline V gives CDR1 LNHNV, CDR2 YYDKDF (reference sequence). The V gene is TRBV15, the J gene TRBJ1-1; possible D gene TRBD1, 5 bases. This clonotype originated in an adult with an advanced solid tumor such as melanoma, head and neck, liver or kidney cancer. Sequences were derived from CD4+ or CD8+ T cells sorted from blood, sampled in a trial of the OX40 agonist ivuxolimab. The CDR3 DNA sequence: TGTGCCACCAGCATGGGACTTTTGAACACTGAAGCTTTCTTT. It yields the protein CATSMGLLNTEAFF.